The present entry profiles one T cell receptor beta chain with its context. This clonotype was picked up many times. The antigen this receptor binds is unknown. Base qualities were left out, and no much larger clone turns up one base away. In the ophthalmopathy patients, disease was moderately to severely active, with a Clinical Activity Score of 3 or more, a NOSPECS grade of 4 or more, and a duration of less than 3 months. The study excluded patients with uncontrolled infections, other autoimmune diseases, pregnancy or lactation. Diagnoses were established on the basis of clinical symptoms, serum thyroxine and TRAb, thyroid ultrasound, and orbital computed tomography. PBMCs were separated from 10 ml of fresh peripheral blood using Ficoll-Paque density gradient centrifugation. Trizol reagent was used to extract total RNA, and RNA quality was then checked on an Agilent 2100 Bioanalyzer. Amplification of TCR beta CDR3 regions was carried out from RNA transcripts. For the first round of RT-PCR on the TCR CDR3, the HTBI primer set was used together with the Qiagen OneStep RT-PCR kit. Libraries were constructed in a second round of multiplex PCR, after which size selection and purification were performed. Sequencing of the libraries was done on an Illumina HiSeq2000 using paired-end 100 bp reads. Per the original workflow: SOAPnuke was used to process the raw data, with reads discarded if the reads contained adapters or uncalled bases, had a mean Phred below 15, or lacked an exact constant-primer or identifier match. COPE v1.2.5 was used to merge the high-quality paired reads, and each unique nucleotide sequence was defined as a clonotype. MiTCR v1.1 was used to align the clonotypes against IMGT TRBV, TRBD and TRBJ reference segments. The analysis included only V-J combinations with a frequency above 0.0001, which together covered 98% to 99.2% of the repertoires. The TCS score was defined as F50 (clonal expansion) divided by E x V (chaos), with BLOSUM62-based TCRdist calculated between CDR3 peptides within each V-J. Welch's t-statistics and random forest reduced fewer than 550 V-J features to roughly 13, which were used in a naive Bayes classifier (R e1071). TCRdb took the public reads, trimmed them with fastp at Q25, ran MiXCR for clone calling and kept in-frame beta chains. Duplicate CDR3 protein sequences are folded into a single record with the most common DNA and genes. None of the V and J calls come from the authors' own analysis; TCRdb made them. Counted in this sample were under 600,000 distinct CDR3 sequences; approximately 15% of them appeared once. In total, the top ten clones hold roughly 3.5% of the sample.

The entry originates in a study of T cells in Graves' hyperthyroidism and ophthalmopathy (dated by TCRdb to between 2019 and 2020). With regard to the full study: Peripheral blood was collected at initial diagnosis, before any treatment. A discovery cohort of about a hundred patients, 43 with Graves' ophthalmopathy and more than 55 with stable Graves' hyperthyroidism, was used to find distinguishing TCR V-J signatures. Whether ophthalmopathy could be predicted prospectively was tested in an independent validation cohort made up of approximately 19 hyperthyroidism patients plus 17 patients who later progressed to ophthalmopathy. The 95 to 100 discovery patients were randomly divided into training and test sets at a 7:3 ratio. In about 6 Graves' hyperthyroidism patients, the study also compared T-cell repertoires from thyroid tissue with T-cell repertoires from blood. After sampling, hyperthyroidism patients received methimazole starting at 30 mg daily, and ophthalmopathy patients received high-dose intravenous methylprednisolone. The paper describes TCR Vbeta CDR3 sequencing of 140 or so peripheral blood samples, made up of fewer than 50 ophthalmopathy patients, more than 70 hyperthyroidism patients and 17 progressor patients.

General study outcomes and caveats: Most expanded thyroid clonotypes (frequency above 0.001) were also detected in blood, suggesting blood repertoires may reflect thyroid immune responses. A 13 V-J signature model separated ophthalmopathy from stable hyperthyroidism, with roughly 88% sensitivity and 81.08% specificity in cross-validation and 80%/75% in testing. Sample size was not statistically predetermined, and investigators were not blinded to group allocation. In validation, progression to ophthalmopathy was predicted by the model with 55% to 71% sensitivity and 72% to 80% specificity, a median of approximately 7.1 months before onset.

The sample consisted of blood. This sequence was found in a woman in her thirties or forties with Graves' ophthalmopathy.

Read as DNA, the sequence is TGTGCCAGCAGTTCCCCTACAGGGGGCGCGTACTACGAGCAGTACTTC. Its translation is CASSSPTGGAYYEQYF. The chain uses TRBV7-9 and TRBJ2-7; TRBD1 lines up with 9 middle nucleotides. In the germline V gene (reference sequence), CDR1 corresponds to SEHNR and CDR2 to FQNEAQ. The CDR3, from cysteine to phenylalanine, totals 16 residues. The CDR3 DNA has 48 bases and is translated from base 1. Compared with germline, V lacks 6 bases and J lacks 3 bases; bases without a gene match: 12. The full variable domain, with segments outside the CDR3 supplied by the reference TRBV7-9 and TRBJ2-7 proteins, appears as DTGVSQNPRHKITKRGQNVTFRCDPISEHNRLYWYRQTLGQGPEFLTYFQNEAQLEKSRLLSDRFSAERPKGSFSTLEIQRTEQGDSAMYLCASSSPTGGAYYEQYFGPGTRLTVT.